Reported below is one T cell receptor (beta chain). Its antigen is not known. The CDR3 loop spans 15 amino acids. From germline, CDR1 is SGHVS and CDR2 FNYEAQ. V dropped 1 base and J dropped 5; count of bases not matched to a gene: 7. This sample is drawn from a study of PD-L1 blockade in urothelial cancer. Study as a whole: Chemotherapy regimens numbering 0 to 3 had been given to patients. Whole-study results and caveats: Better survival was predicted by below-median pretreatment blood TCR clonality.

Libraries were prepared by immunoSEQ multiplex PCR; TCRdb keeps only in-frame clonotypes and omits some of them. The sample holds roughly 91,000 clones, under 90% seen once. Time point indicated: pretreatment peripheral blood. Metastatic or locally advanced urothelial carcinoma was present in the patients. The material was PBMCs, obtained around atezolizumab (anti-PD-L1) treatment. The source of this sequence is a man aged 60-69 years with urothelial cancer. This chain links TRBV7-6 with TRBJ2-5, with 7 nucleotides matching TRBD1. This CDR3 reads CASSLEGAGFETQYF. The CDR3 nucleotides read TGTGCCAGCAGCTTAGAGGGGGCGGGTTTCGAGACCCAGTACTTC. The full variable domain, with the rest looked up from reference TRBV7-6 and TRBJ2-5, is GAGVSQSPRYKVTKRGQDVALRCDPISGHVSLYWYRQALGQGPEFLTYFNYEAQQDKSGLPNDRFSAERPEGSISTLTIQRTEQRDSAMYRCASSLEGAGFETQYFGPGTRLLVL.